This is a list of T cell receptor beta chains from one sample in a study of regulatory T cells in long-lasting Graves disease. TCRdb re-analysed the multiplex PCR reads in MiXCR, keeping a single row per CDR3 protein. The sample holds fewer than 650,000 distinct CDR3 sequences; about 16% are singletons and the top ten take approximately 12%. The same specimen was also included in a second study, on T cells in Graves' hyperthyroidism and ophthalmopathy.

Sample: peripheral blood mononuclear cells (PBMCs), taken at new diagnosis, from a patient treated with antithyroid drugs. The receptors were gathered from a man between 18 and 29 years old with Graves disease. CDR3s include the opening cysteine and the closing phenylalanine or tryptophan. D genes are given only for firm matches. Clone size appears in some rows only: once, few, many, or a class for an expanded clone.

V gene,D gene,clone size,J gene,CDR3 DNA,CDR3 protein
TRBV27,TRBD1,NA,TRBJ1-2,TGTGCCAGCAAGAAAGGACAGGAGGGGCTTAGCTACACCTTC,CASKKGQEGLSYTF
TRBV7-9,NA,many,TRBJ2-5,TGTGCCAGCAGCCGAGAGACCCAGTACTTC,CASSRETQYF
TRBV7-9,NA,few,TRBJ2-5,TGTGCCAGCAGCTTAGTCCTCAGCCAAGAGACCCAGTACTTC,CASSLVLSQETQYF
TRBV5-4,NA,many,TRBJ2-5,TGTGCCAGCAGCCCCGGGTTAGCGGAACGCCAAGAGACCCAGTACTTC,CASSPGLAERQETQYF
TRBV27,NA,NA,TRBJ1-1,TGTGCCAGCAGTTTAGAAGAATCCAAAGCTTTCTTT,CASSLEESKAFF
TRBV20-1,NA,many,TRBJ2-1,TGCAGTGCTAGAGATCTACTCAGCTCCTACAATGAGCAGTTCTTC,CSARDLLSSYNEQFF
TRBV5-8,TRBD2,NA,TRBJ2-7,TGTGCCAGCAGTCTGGGGTCTAGCGGGATCTACGAGCAGTACTTC,CASSLGSSGIYEQYF
TRBV29-1,TRBD2,few,TRBJ2-7,TGCAGCGTGCGGGAGGGCCTGTATGAGCAGTACTTC,CSVREGLYEQYF
TRBV7-3,NA,few,TRBJ2-3,TGTGCCAGCAGCTTAACACGCCGGGAGCCAGATACGCAGTATTTT,CASSLTRREPDTQYF
TRBV4-1,TRBD2,NA,TRBJ2-2,TGCGCCAGCAGCCCTAGCGGGAGATTCACCGGGGAGCTGTTTTTT,CASSPSGRFTGELFF
TRBV19,NA,many,TRBJ2-7,TGTGCCAGTAGTATAGGGGACGCATACTACGAGCAGTACTTC,CASSIGDAYYEQYF
TRBV20-1,TRBD2,NA,TRBJ2-1,TGCAGTGCTATGAGACTAACTAGCGGGAGCTACAATGAGCAGTTCTTC,CSAMRLTSGSYNEQFF
TRBV24-1,NA,few,TRBJ2-3,TGTGCCACCATTGCCGACACGTTTGGAGGAACAGATACGCAGTATTTT,CATIADTFGGTDTQYF
TRBV5-1,TRBD1,NA,TRBJ1-1,TGCGCCAGCAGCTTGGAGGGGGCTCTCACTGAAGCTTTCTTT,CASSLEGALTEAFF
TRBV7-9,TRBD2,many,TRBJ2-3,TGTGCCAGCACTCCCGCCGGGACTAGCGGAGATACGCAGTATTTT,CASTPAGTSGDTQYF
TRBV4-1,NA,few,TRBJ2-2,TGCGCCAGCAGCCAAGGTTTCGCTAGCGTGAACACCGGGGAGCTGTTTTTT,CASSQGFASVNTGELFF
TRBV20-1,NA,NA,TRBJ2-2,TGCAGTGCTAGAGCAGCGAGGGGCACCGGGGAGCTGTTTTTT,CSARAARGTGELFF
TRBV11-1,TRBD2,many,TRBJ2-3,TGTGCCAGCAGCCCGGGGGGGAAATCGGGGACCACAGATACGCAGTATTTT,CASSPGGKSGTTDTQYF
TRBV19,TRBD1,NA,TRBJ1-2,TGTGCCAGTAGAACCCGCCGGGACAGCTCTAACTATGGCTACACCTTC,CASRTRRDSSNYGYTF
TRBV5-1,TRBD2,many,TRBJ2-3,TGCGCCAGCAGCCTGACCACTAGCGGGAGAATGGATACGCAGTATTTT,CASSLTTSGRMDTQYF
TRBV12-5,TRBD2,many,TRBJ2-1,TGTGCTAGTGGTTTGGTACATTGGACTAGCGGCCACAATGAGCAGTTCTTC,CASGLVHWTSGHNEQFF
TRBV10-3,TRBD1,few,TRBJ2-2,TGTGCCATCAGTGACCCCACTTGGGGGACAGGGGAGACCGGGGAGCTGTTTTTT,CAISDPTWGTGETGELFF
TRBV4-2,NA,NA,TRBJ2-1,TGTGCCAGCAGCCAAGAAGGGGGCGGGACAAGCTCCTACAATGAGCAGTTCTTC,CASSQEGGGTSSYNEQFF
TRBV2,NA,NA,TRBJ1-4,TGTGCCAGCAGTGAAACAGGAGCCACTAGAGCGGAAAAACTGTTTTTT,CASSETGATRAEKLFF
TRBV7-8,NA,NA,TRBJ2-7,TGTGCCAGCAGCTTCCGGGGGGCTGGCTACGAGCAGTACTTC,CASSFRGAGYEQYF
TRBV27,NA,NA,TRBJ2-3,TGTGCCAGCAGTTCCTCAGGGGTCCGCTGGGGCACAGATACGCAGTATTTT,CASSSSGVRWGTDTQYF
TRBV6-5,NA,many,TRBJ1-5,TGTGCCAGCAGTTCCGACCTATCTCTCAATCAGCCCCAGCATTTT,CASSSDLSLNQPQHF
TRBV10-3,TRBD2,few,TRBJ2-5,TGTGCCATTCGAGCGGGAGGAGAGACCCAGTACTTC,CAIRAGGETQYF
TRBV12-3/TRBV12-4,NA,many,TRBJ2-7,TGTGCCAGCGGAGGTCCTGGGGAGCAGTACTTC,CASGGPGEQYF
TRBV7-9,TRBD1,many,TRBJ1-4,TGTGCCAGCAGCAGAATTCTAGACAGGGGAGGTGAAAAACTGTTTTTT,CASSRILDRGGEKLFF
TRBV5-5,NA,once,TRBJ1-4,TGTGCCAGCAGGGGGACAACCACAACTAATGAAAAACTGTTTTTT,CASRGTTTTNEKLFF
TRBV5-1,TRBD1,few,TRBJ2-5,TGCGCCAGCAGCTCGGGACAGATCCAAGAGACCCAGTACTTC,CASSSGQIQETQYF
TRBV9,NA,NA,TRBJ2-7,TGTGCCAGCAGCGTAGGTGGGATCGAATACGAGCAGTACTTC,CASSVGGIEYEQYF
TRBV18,TRBD2,many,TRBJ2-1,TGTGCCAGCTCACCACCTGCGGGAGATAACTACAATGAGCAGTTCTTC,CASSPPAGDNYNEQFF
TRBV25-1,NA,few,TRBJ1-5,TGTGCCAGCAGGGCCGGGAGTGAGGTGGGTGGCAATCAGCCCCAGCATTTT,CASRAGSEVGGNQPQHF
TRBV29-1,NA,NA,TRBJ2-3,TGCAGCGTTGTTACAGAAGACCGTGCTAGCACAGATACGCAGTATTTT,CSVVTEDRASTDTQYF
TRBV3-1,NA,NA,TRBJ1-2,TGTGCCAGCAGCCAAGATGGCGCACCAAGCTATGGCTACACCTTC,CASSQDGAPSYGYTF
TRBV4-1,NA,few,TRBJ2-3,TGCGCCAGCAGCCATTCTCACGGAGCAGATACGCAGTATTTT,CASSHSHGADTQYF
TRBV6-2/TRBV6-3,TRBD2,few,TRBJ2-5,TGTGCCAGCAGTGAAGATGAGTTTGGCGGGGGATACCAAGAGACCCAGTACTTC,CASSEDEFGGGYQETQYF
TRBV9,NA,NA,TRBJ2-3,TGTGCCAGCAGCCTCAGCGGAGGACCCGGGGGTACAGATACGCAGTATTTT,CASSLSGGPGGTDTQYF
TRBV27,TRBD2,many,TRBJ2-7,TGTGCCAGCAGGGGCAGCGGGGGTAGGGACGAGCAGTACTTC,CASRGSGGRDEQYF
TRBV27,TRBD2,many,TRBJ2-1,TGTGCCAGCAGTTTACGCTCTCGGCTAGCGGGATATGAGCAGTTCTTC,CASSLRSRLAGYEQFF
TRBV12-3/TRBV12-4,TRBD1,many,TRBJ1-5,TGTGCCAGCAGTTTATACCGGGACAGGGCGACTCCCCAGCATTTT,CASSLYRDRATPQHF
TRBV27,NA,many,TRBJ1-2,TGTGCCAGCAGTCCCGATCCGGGGGGCCGGGGAGGCTACACCTTC,CASSPDPGGRGGYTF
TRBV7-6,NA,many,TRBJ2-7,TGTGCCAGCAGCTTAGCGGTCGGTGTTGAGCAGTACTTC,CASSLAVGVEQYF
TRBV19,NA,once,TRBJ1-3,TGTGCCAGTAGTTGGACAGATCTGGGGAGAGCTGGAAACACCATATATTTT,CASSWTDLGRAGNTIYF
TRBV6-1,TRBD1,few,TRBJ1-2,TGTGCCAGCAGTAGAGTGGGACAGGGGGGAGAAGGCTACACCTTC,CASSRVGQGGEGYTF
TRBV12-3/TRBV12-4,TRBD1,few,TRBJ1-2,TGTGCCAGCAGTTTAGCACAGGGGTCTGGCTACACCTTC,CASSLAQGSGYTF
TRBV2,TRBD2,many,TRBJ2-5,TGTGCCAGCAGTGAAGTTTCGGGACTAGCGGGAGGAAAAGAGACCCAGTACTTC,CASSEVSGLAGGKETQYF
TRBV7-2,NA,NA,TRBJ2-3,TGTGCCAGCAGCCTGAGGGGTAGAGGATATCCAGATACGCAGTATTTT,CASSLRGRGYPDTQYF
TRBV20-1,NA,few,TRBJ2-1,TGCAGTGCTACCGAACCACCCCAGGTGTCCAATGAGCAGTTCTTC,CSATEPPQVSNEQFF
TRBV2,NA,many,TRBJ2-4,TGTGCCAGCAACGCGGAACAGACCTCTTCGGACATTCAGTACTTC,CASNAEQTSSDIQYF
TRBV2,NA,few,TRBJ2-2,TGTGCCAGCAGTGGAGTGGCCGCGAACACCGGGGAGCTGTTTTTT,CASSGVAANTGELFF
TRBV5-1,TRBD1,few,TRBJ2-1,TGCGCCAGCAGCTCCGACAGGGACCTCCTTCAAAACAATGAGCAGTTCTTC,CASSSDRDLLQNNEQFF
TRBV27,NA,few,TRBJ1-2,TGTGCCAGCAGTCCCCTCCGACAGGCTGGTGGCTACACCTTC,CASSPLRQAGGYTF
TRBV6-2/TRBV6-3,TRBD2,many,TRBJ2-7,TGTGCCAGCAGTTACTCAGGGCAGGGTACTAGCGGGAGAGGCTACGAGCAGTACTTC,CASSYSGQGTSGRGYEQYF